A selection of T cell receptor beta chains follows, all from one sample in a study of radiotherapy plus CTLA-4 blockade in lung cancer. TCRdb keeps only in-frame clones here, not all; method: immunoSEQ multiplex PCR. Here the sample spans some 94,000 clones, 80% to 85% being singletons. The specimen was peripheral blood, collected from a patient treated with radiotherapy plus ipilimumab. These receptor sequences come from a human donor with non-small cell lung cancer that progressed on radiotherapy plus ipilimumab. The CDR3 runs from the conserved cysteine through the conserved F or W. The order of the fields is V gene, CDR3 protein.

>TRBV19
CASSQRRDSYEQYF
>TRBV28
CASSLGVPNEQFF
>TRBV28
CASRPIATNEKLFF
>TRBV27
CASRRTGGRANVLTF
>TRBV21-1
CASSKVAKAGGPGETQYF
>TRBV27
CASSHGLAEYNEQFF
>TRBV11-2
CASTLAGSSYNEQFF
>TRBV18
CASSPGAGGEKLFF
>TRBV2
CAGGLNTDTQYF
>TRBV5-4
CASSLQAGVLTGELFF
>TRBV5-1
CASSSTGTSGNEQFF